One sample yielded the 19 T cell receptor beta chains listed below, sequenced in a study of Graves' ophthalmopathy and Graves' hyperthyroidism. RNA transcripts were the template, and TCR beta CDR3 regions were amplified from them. RT-PCR was first run with HTBI primers, then multiplex PCR in a second round. TCRdb recomputed calls from the multiplex PCR reads with MiXCR, one row per CDR3 protein. This table holds 350,000 to 400,000 distinct CDR3 sequences, around 17% found once. Sequencing was done on a sample of peripheral blood. The receptors derive from a woman younger than 35 with Graves' ophthalmopathy.

This clonotype was seen ten or more times. The rearrangement joins TRBV19 to TRBJ1-2; no clear D gene. Germline V gene lookup returns CDR1 LNHDA and CDR2 SQIVND (reference sequence). The V end was cut by 9 bases, the J end by 2 bases, with 16 bases between. CDR3 length equals 14 residues. CDR3: CASKGFPINYGYTF. CDR3 DNA sequence: TGTGCCAGCAAAGGGTTTCCAATCAACTATGGCTACACCTTC.

The table lists this clonotype with many counts. The chain joins TRBV20-1 to TRBJ1-5, with 9 bases aligning to TRBD1. Looked up from germline, CDR1 is DFQATT and CDR2 is SNEGSKA (reference sequence). With 0 bases clipped from V and 13 bases from J, the junction kept 19 bases outside the gene matches. The CDR3 extends over 17 amino acids. The CDR3 DNA follows: TGCAGTGCTAGAGATCGGCGACAGGGGGAAAAAGTCGTAGGACAGCATTTT. This sequence encodes CSARDRRQGEKVVGQHF.

This clonotype was found many times. The CDR3 bases are TGTGCCAGCTACAGGGTAGGACGTCTGGATGGCTACACCTTC. Translation: CASYRVGRLDGYTF. The chain has TRBV2 and TRBJ1-2, with a weak D call TRBD1 (6 bases). V lost 8 bases, J lost 6 bases, and 19 bases lay in between. CDR3 length: 14 amino acids. Germline V gene sequence: CDR1 SNHLY, CDR2 FYNNEI.

This clonotype was observed many times. The chain combines TRBV7-2 with TRBJ1-3, with a tentative D call TRBD1 (6 bases). V dropped 5 bases and J dropped 0 bases, with 11 bases sitting between them. This CDR3 comprises 15 residues. Germline assignment: CDR1 SGHTA and CDR2 FQGNSA. The CDR3 coding sequence is TGTGCCAGCAGCCAAACAGGGAACTCTGGAAACACCATATATTTT. Protein product: CASSQTGNSGNTIYF.

This clonotype occurred many times. The J gene is TRBJ1-3, the V gene TRBV9; possibly TRBD1 for D (6 bases). Germline V gives CDR1 SGDLS, CDR2 YYNGEE. The CDR3 sequence is 17 residues long. V lost 0 bases and J lost 0, with 13 bases in between. CDR3 nucleotides: TGTGCCAGCAGCGTAGGGACAGTGGGGAGCTCTGGAAACACCATATATTTT. It codes for CASSVGTVGSSGNTIYF.

This clonotype occurred many times. The genes are TRBV6-2 or TRBV6-3 and TRBJ1-5; D ambiguous. The germline V and J ends were trimmed by 8 bases and 2 bases, with 13 bases remaining between them. Germline-derived CDR1 and CDR2 are MNHEY and SVGEGT. The CDR3 runs to 14 residues. The chain's CDR3 is CASDRGEGNQPQHF. The CDR3 DNA reads TGTGCCAGCGACCGGGGAGAGGGCAATCAGCCCCAGCATTTT.

The J gene is TRBJ2-7, the V gene TRBV6-1; possible D gene TRBD2, 5 bases. The CDR3 is made up of 13 amino acids. Germline V CDR1 and CDR2: MNHNS, SASEGT. V gave up 1 base and J gave up 5 bases, with 9 bases separating them. The CDR3 sequence: CASSEGVSDEQYF. The CDR3 DNA follows: TGTGCCAGCAGTGAAGGCGTTAGCGACGAGCAGTACTTC.

This clonotype showed up many times. V is TRBV28 and J is TRBJ2-5; possible D gene TRBD2, 5 bases. This CDR3 is 16 amino acids long. The V end was cut by 6 bases, the J end by 4 bases, with 21 bases between. CDR1 is MDHEN, CDR2 SYDVKM, per germline. The CDR3 coding sequence is TGTGCCAGCAGCCCATCGCGTGACCCGGCGGGAGAGACCCAGTACTTC. This encodes CASSPSRDPAGETQYF.

This clonotype has ten or more counts. The chain combines TRBV11-3 with TRBJ2-7, with unresolved D. V lost 5 bases to trimming and J lost 2 bases, with 10 bases between them. Germline V gene data show CDR1 as SGHNT and CDR2 as YENEEA. CDR3 length: 13 amino acids. This chain's CDR3 is CASSPGSTYEQYF. CDR3 DNA sequence: TGTGCCAGCAGCCCTGGATCCACCTACGAGCAGTACTTC.

This clonotype occurred many times. This chain uses TRBV28 with TRBJ1-5; D gene unclear. The V and J ends lost 5 bases and 11 bases respectively, with 13 bases between them. The CDR3 runs to 12 residues. The germline V gene encodes CDR1 MDHEN and CDR2 SYDVKM. The CDR3 bases are TGTGCCAGCAGTCGGTCAACAGCTTCCCAGCATTTT. Protein product: CASSRSTASQHF.

This clonotype was recorded at least ten times. The rearrangement joins TRBV11-2 to TRBJ2-4, with 7 bases fitting TRBD1. After removal of 4 bases from V and 6 bases from J, the junction contained 6 bases not matched to a gene. The CDR3 runs to 14 residues. CDR1 SGHAT and CDR2 FQNNGV come from the germline V gene. The DNA for the CDR3 is TGTGCCAGCAGCTCCGCCGACAGGGTAAACATTCAGTACTTC. As protein: CASSSADRVNIQYF.

In its sample, this clonotype was seen a few times. The V gene is TRBV28, the J gene TRBJ1-5; unclear D gene. Germline V gene data show CDR1 as MDHEN and CDR2 as SYDVKM. CDR3 length equals 13 residues. The V end lost 7 bases, the J end lost 2 bases, and 9 bases lay between the germline ends. The CDR3 spells CASKWTGNQPQHF. The CDR3 nucleotides are TGTGCCAGCAAGTGGACGGGCAATCAGCCCCAGCATTTT. Full variable domain (outside the CDR3, taken from reference TRBV28 and TRBJ1-5): DVKVTQSSRYLVKRTGEKVFLECVQDMDHENMFWYRQDPGLGLRLIYFSYDVKMKEKGDIPEGYSVSREKKERFSLILESASTNQTSMYLCASKWTGNQPQHFGDGTRLSIL.

This clonotype was seen ten or more times. This rearrangement joins TRBV7-2 to TRBJ1-1; 7 bases are shared with TRBD1. J lost 6 bases, V lost 5 bases, and 6 bases had no gene match. The CDR3 has 13 residues. CDR1 and CDR2 from the germline V gene are SGHTA and FQGNSA. CDR3 nucleotides: TGTGCCAGCAGCAAGACAGGGAGGGCTGAAGCTTTCTTT. Encoded protein: CASSKTGRAEAFF. Supplemented by reference TRBV7-2 and TRBJ1-1, the full variable domain reads GAGVSQSPSNKVTEKGKDVELRCDPISGHTALYWYRQSLGQGLEFLIYFQGNSAPDKSGLPSDRFSAERTGGSVSTLTIQRTQQEDSAVYLCASSKTGRAEAFFGQGTRLTVV.

This clonotype was recorded at least ten times. The rearrangement joins TRBV20-1 to TRBJ2-1, with TRBD2 matching 7 bases. Germline CDR1 is DFQATT and CDR2 is SNEGSKA (reference sequence). The CDR3 sequence is 12 residues long. V lost 7 bases and J lost 3; bases outside the gene matches: 3. Here the CDR3 DNA reads TGCAGTGGGGGCGGGAGCTACAATGAGCAGTTCTTC. This sequence encodes CSGGGSYNEQFF.

This clonotype came up many times. V and J are TRBV7-2 and TRBJ2-2; D is undetermined. Germline lookup yields CDR1 SGHTA and CDR2 FQGNSA. Trimming left V 3 bases short and J 4 bases short, with 9 bases between. The length of the CDR3 is 14 residues. The CDR3 reads CASSFNVPTGELFF. In DNA form, the CDR3 reads TGTGCCAGCAGCTTCAACGTTCCCACCGGGGAGCTGTTTTTT. The variable domain in full, with the rest retrieved from reference TRBV7-2 and TRBJ2-2, is GAGVSQSPSNKVTEKGKDVELRCDPISGHTALYWYRQSLGQGLEFLIYFQGNSAPDKSGLPSDRFSAERTGGSVSTLTIQRTQQEDSAVYLCASSFNVPTGELFFGEGSRLTVL.

This clonotype occurred many times. This rearrangement joins TRBV28 to TRBJ2-7; D is ambiguous. Germline CDR1 reads MDHEN; CDR2 reads SYDVKM. Trimming took 6 bases from V and 0 from J, leaving 15 bases between them. This CDR3 region has 15 residues. The CDR3 sequence: CASSSLIQSSYEQYF. CDR3 in DNA: TGTGCCAGCAGCTCCCTTATCCAGAGCTCCTACGAGCAGTACTTC.

This clonotype has a handful of counts. V is TRBV6-2 or TRBV6-3 and J is TRBJ2-4; 11 positions match TRBD2. CDR3 length equals 13 residues. Unmatched junction bases numbered 2, after V lost 5 bases and J lost 8 bases. The germline CDR1 and CDR2 sequences are MNHEY and SVGEGT. The CDR3 sequence is CASSTSGSDIQYF. The CDR3 DNA sequence: TGTGCCAGCAGTACTAGCGGGAGTGACATTCAGTACTTC.

This clonotype was found many times. The chain recombines TRBV6-2 or TRBV6-3 with TRBJ1-1; 7 nucleotides agree with TRBD1. Trimming took 2 bases from V and 3 from J; bases not matched to a gene: 3. The germline V gene has CDR1 MNHEY and CDR2 SVGEGT. This CDR3 has 14 residues. CDR3 loop: CASSYRGRHTEAFF. As DNA, the CDR3 is TGTGCCAGCAGTTACAGGGGGCGGCACACTGAAGCTTTCTTT.

This clonotype appeared many times. The CDR3 reads CASQAPGGETQYF. DNA of the CDR3: TGTGCCAGCCAAGCCCCGGGGGGAGAGACCCAGTACTTC. The chain has TRBV7-9 and TRBJ2-5, with TRBD2 matching over 7 bases. This CDR3 contains 13 residues. Germline V gene sequence: CDR1 SEHNR, CDR2 FQNEAQ (reference sequence). V shed 8 bases, J shed 4 bases, and the junction held 7 bases outside the gene matches.